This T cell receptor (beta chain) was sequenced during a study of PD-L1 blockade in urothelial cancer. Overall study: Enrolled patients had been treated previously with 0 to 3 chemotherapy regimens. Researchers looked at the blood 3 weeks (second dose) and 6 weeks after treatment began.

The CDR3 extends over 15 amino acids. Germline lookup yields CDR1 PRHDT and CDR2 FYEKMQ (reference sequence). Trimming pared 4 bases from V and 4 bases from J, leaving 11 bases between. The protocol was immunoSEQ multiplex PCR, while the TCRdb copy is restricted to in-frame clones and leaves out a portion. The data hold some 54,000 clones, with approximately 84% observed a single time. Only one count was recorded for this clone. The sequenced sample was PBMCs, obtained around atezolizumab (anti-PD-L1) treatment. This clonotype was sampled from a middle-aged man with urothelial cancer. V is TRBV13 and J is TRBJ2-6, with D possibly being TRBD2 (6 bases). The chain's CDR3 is CASSWGEAGANVLTF. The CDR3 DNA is TGTGCCAGCAGCTGGGGGGAAGCGGGGGCCAACGTCCTGACTTTC. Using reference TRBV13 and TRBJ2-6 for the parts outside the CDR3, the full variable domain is AAGVIQSPRHLIKEKRETATLKCYPIPRHDTVYWYQQGPGQDPQFLISFYEKMQSDKGSIPDRFSAQQFSDYHSELNMSSLELGDSALYFCASSWGEAGANVLTFGAGSRLTVL.